This TCR beta chain was documented in a study of blood T cells in healthy people across ages. Each donor had ten milliliters of peripheral blood drawn. Regarding this clonotype: Its antigen is not identified.

V lost 4 bases and J lost 5; bases outside the gene matches: 8. The CDR3 length is 15 residues. Germline values: CDR1 DFQATT, CDR2 SNEGSKA (reference sequence). Study conclusions and caveats: Both higher diversity and more naive CD4+ cells marked long-lived donors when set against aged donors. Estimates drawn from one million T cells were deemed to understate diversity. Unknown donor CMV status possibly confounded expanded clonotype changes.

A sample-barcoded 5' primer and a J-beta primer mix were used in a second PCR of roughly 7 to 12 cycles. TCRdb redid the calling of the 5' RACE reads with MiXCR, one entry per CDR3 protein. This sample has 700,000 to 800,000 distinct CDR3 sequences, with roughly 47% found just once. The source is a woman aged 60-70 years in good health. The chain joins TRBV20-1 to TRBJ2-5, with 12 nucleotides matching TRBD1. Sequencing was done on a sample of blood. CDR3: CSATKGQGALETQYF. The CDR3 bases are TGCAGTGCTACCAAGGGACAGGGGGCACTGGAGACCCAGTACTTC.